This T cell receptor (beta chain) derives from a study of OX40 agonist ivuxolimab in advanced cancers. Generated by immunoSEQ multiplex PCR, the TCRdb table keeps only in-frame clones and is missing some. The table records 70,000 to 80,000 clones, roughly 90% of them present only once. The junction had 5 bases not matched to a gene; V was cut back by 2 bases and J by 1 base. Germline values: CDR1 ENHRY, CDR2 SYGVKD. The CDR3 consists of 15 residues. Sequences were derived from CD4+ or CD8+ T cells sorted from blood, sampled in a trial of the OX40 agonist ivuxolimab. J is TRBJ2-7 and V is TRBV10-3, with 7 bases aligning to TRBD2. The clonotype was recovered from an adult with an advanced solid tumor such as melanoma, head and neck, liver or kidney cancer. The CDR3 region is CAISEISGLSYEQYF. In nucleotides, the CDR3 is TGTGCCATCAGTGAGATTAGCGGGCTGTCCTACGAGCAGTACTTC.